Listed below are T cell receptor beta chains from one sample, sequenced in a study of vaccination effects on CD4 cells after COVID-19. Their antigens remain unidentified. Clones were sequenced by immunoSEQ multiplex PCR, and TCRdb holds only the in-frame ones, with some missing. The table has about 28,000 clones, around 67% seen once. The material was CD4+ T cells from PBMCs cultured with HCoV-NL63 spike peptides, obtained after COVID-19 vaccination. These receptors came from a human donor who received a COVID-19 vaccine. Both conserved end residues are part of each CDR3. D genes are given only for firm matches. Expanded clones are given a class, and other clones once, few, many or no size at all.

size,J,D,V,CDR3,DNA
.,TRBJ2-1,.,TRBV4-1,CASSQDSRTMGDNEQFF,TGCGCCAGCAGCCAAGACTCCCGGACTATGGGGGACAATGAGCAGTTCTTC
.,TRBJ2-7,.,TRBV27,CASSAGTLTYEQYF,TGTGCCAGCTCCGCCGGGACACTTACCTACGAGCAGTACTTC
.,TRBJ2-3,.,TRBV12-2,CASRSPRGDDTDTQYF,TGTGCAAGTCGCTCTCCCCGCGGGGATGACACAGATACGCAGTATTTT
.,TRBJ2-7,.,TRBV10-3,CAISGGTGDYEQYF,TGTGCCATCAGCGGGGGGACAGGAGACTACGAGCAGTACTTC
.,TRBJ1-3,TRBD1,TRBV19,CASTLGQHRNTIYF,TGTGCCAGTACCTTGGGACAGCACCGAAACACCATATATTTT
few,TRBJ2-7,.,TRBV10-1,CASSAQGEQYF,TGCGCCAGCAGCGCACAGGGTGAGCAGTACTTC
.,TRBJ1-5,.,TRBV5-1,CASSIDSLAGQPQHF,TGCGCCAGCAGCATAGACAGCTTGGCGGGACAGCCCCAGCATTTT
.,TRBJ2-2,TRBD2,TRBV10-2,CASRTSGGHTGELFF,TGCGCCAGCAGGACTAGCGGAGGGCACACCGGGGAGCTGTTTTTT
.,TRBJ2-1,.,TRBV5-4,CASSSSRVIYEQFF,TGTGCCAGCAGCTCCAGCAGGGTTATCTATGAGCAGTTCTTC
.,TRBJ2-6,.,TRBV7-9,CASSRVVSGANVLTF,TGTGCCAGCAGCAGGGTAGTCTCTGGGGCCAACGTCCTGACTTTC
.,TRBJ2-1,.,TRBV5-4,CASSSGTGSWDEQFF,TGTGCCAGCAGCTCGGGGACTGGGTCTTGGGATGAGCAGTTCTTC
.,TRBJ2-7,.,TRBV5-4,CASSLDVVRSSYEQYF,TGTGCCAGCAGCTTGGATGTTGTGAGAAGCTCCTACGAGCAGTACTTC
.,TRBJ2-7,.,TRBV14,CASSQVRGTAYEQYF,TGTGCCAGCAGCCAAGTTCGCGGGACCGCCTACGAGCAGTACTTC
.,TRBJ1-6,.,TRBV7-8,CASSLGASYNSPLHF,TGTGCCAGCAGCTTAGGTGCCAGCTATAATTCACCCCTCCACTTT
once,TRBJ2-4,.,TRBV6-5,CASSYAAGLAKNIQYF,TGTGCCAGCAGTTACGCGGCAGGGTTGGCCAAAAACATTCAGTACTTC
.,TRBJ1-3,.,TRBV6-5,CASTGAGNTIYF,TGTGCCAGCACGGGGGCTGGAAACACCATATATTTT
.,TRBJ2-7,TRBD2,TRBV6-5,CASSIAGHDSYEQYF,TGTGCCAGCAGCATAGCGGGGCACGACTCCTACGAGCAGTACTTC
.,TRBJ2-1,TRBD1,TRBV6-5,CASRGDRGRVGEQFF,TGTGCCAGCAGGGGCGACAGGGGGCGCGTCGGGGAGCAGTTCTTC
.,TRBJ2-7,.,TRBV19,CASRPTDILDSYEQYF,TGTGCCAGTAGACCGACTGATATCCTCGACTCCTACGAGCAGTACTTC
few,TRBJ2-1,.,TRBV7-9,CASSLGIYNEQFF,TGTGCCAGCAGCTTAGGGATTTACAATGAGCAGTTCTTC
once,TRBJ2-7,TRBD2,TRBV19,CASTPTSGRAYEQYF,TGTGCCAGTACCCCGACTAGCGGGAGGGCCTACGAGCAGTACTTC
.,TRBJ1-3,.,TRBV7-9,CASSLDRAGNTIYF,TGTGCCAGCAGCCTCGATCGAGCTGGAAACACCATATATTTT
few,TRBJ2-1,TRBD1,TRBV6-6,CASSTGTGGTWQFF,TGTGCCAGCAGCACCGGGACAGGGGGCACTTGGCAGTTCTTC
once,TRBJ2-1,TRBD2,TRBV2,CASGGTSVYNEQFF,TGTGCCAGCGGGGGGACTAGCGTCTACAATGAGCAGTTCTTC
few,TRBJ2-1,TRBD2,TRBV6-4,CASSALAGSGSSEQFF,TGTGCCAGCAGTGCCCTTGCAGGTAGCGGGAGTAGTGAGCAGTTCTTC
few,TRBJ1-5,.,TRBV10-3,CAISESEGNNQPQHF,TGTGCCATCAGTGAGTCAGAGGGAAACAATCAGCCCCAGCATTTT